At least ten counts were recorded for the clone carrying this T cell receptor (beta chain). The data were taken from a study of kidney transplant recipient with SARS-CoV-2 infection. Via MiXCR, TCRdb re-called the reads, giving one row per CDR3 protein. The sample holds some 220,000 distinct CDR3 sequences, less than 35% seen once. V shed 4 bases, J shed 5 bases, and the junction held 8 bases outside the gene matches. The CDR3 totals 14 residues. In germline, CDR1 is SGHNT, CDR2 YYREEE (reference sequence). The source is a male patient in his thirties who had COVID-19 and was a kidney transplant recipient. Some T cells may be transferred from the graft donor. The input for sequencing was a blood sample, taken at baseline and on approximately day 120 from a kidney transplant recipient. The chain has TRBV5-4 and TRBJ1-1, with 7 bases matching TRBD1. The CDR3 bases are TGTGCCAGCAGCGTAGGACAGGTGAGGACTGAAGCTTTCTTT. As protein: CASSVGQVRTEAFF.